These 2 T cell receptor beta chains came from one sample sequenced in a study of TIL therapy for anti-PD-1-resistant metastatic lung cancer. As for time point: pre-treatment sample, taken before nivolumab and TIL therapy. The tumor samples were excised metastases, mostly pleural nodules or supraclavicular lymph nodes. The immunoSEQ assay was v3. Repertoires were generated with immunoSEQ multiplex PCR, while TCRdb's copy carries only in-frame clones and drops some. The profile covers 95,000 or so clones, with roughly 65% appearing a single time and approximately 11% taken by the ten largest. The sequencing used tumor tissue, collected at baseline. These receptor sequences come from a person aged 25 to 79 with non-small cell lung cancer.

This clone was seen more than once but under ten times. CDR3 bases: TGTGCCAGCAGCCCAGTAAGGGCGGGTCTCACAGATACGCAGTATTTT. Its protein is CASSPVRAGLTDTQYF. The chain combines TRBV28 with TRBJ2-3; a possible D gene is TRBD2 (5 bases). The V end lost 6 bases, the J end lost 2 bases, and 18 bases lay between the germline ends. The CDR3 contains 16 residues. CDR1 is MDHEN, CDR2 SYDVKM, per germline.

The chain carries TRBV29-1 and TRBJ2-2; D may be TRBD1 or TRBD2 (5 bases each). Germline CDR1 and CDR2: SQVTM and ANQGSEA. CDR3 length: 12 amino acids. Trimming took off 7 bases at V and 4 bases at J, with 10 bases between the two ends. For the CDR3, the DNA is TGCAGCGCACACGGGACCACCGGGGAGCTGTTTTTT. Protein: CSAHGTTGELFF.